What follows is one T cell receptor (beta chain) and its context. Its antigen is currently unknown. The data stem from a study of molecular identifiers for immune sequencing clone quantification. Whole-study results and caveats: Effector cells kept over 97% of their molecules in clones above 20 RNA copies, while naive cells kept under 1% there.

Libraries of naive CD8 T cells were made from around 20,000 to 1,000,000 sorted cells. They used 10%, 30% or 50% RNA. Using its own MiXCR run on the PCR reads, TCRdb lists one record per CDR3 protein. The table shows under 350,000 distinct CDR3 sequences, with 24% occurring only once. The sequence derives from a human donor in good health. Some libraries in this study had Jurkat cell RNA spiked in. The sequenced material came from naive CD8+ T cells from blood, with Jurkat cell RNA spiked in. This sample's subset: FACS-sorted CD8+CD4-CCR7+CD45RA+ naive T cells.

CDR3 DNA: TGTGCCAGCAGCCAAGGATGGAGGGAGGCCGGCCTACTTAATTCACCCCTCCACTTT. Amino acids: CASSQGWREAGLLNSPLHF. The gene calls are TRBV14 and TRBJ1-6; D gene uncertain. The germline V gene has CDR1 SGHDN and CDR2 FVKESK. V lost 1 base to trimming and J lost 6 bases, with 22 bases between them. The CDR3 is made up of 19 amino acids.